The 8 T cell receptor beta chains below were found in one sample sequenced in a study of T cells in Graves' hyperthyroidism and ophthalmopathy. Researchers took RNA transcripts and amplified the TCR beta CDR3 regions from them. First-round RT-PCR with HTBI primers amplified the TCR CDR3 region. TCRdb passed the multiplex PCR reads through MiXCR, listing each CDR3 protein once. This repertoire shows 550,000 to 600,000 distinct CDR3 sequences, around 45% found once; its top ten account for around 20%. Material: peripheral blood or thyroid tissue (not recorded which). The source of these receptors is an adult woman with Graves' disease, either hyperthyroidism or ophthalmopathy (not recorded which).

The V call is TRBV5-1, the J call TRBJ1-3; D gene ambiguous. V dropped 0 bases and J dropped 0 bases, with 10 bases sitting between them. The germline CDR1 and CDR2 sequences are SGHRS and YFSETQ. The CDR3 length is 16 residues. This CDR3 is CASSLVPESSGNTIYF. The CDR3 DNA reads as TGCGCCAGCAGCTTGGTTCCGGAGAGCTCTGGAAACACCATATATTTT.

For this clonotype: The germline gene is not matched at one end of the junction; a read error may be the cause. The chain has TRBV7-9 and TRBJ1-2; 8 bases map to TRBD1. In germline, CDR1 is SEHNR, CDR2 FQNEAQ (reference sequence). The CDR3 runs to 14 residues. The CDR3, as DNA: TGCGCCAGCAGGCGGGACAGGTCCGACTATGGCTACACCTTC. Protein: CASRRDRSDYGYTF.

Ten or more counts support this clonotype. The chain links TRBV11-1 to TRBJ2-7; D might be TRBD1 (6 bases). V was pared by 4 bases and J by 2 bases, with 12 bases between. CDR1 SGHAT and CDR2 FQDESV come from the germline V gene (reference sequence). There are 14 residues in the CDR3. CDR3 sequence: CASSYSTGTYEQYF. The CDR3 DNA sequence: TGTGCCAGCAGCTATTCGACAGGAACCTACGAGCAGTACTTC.

At least ten counts were recorded for this clonotype. The CDR3, as DNA: TGCAGCGCTGGTAGGGACTACGACTACACCTTC. Residues: CSAGRDYDYTF. The rearrangement links TRBV29-1 to TRBJ1-2; tentatively, D is TRBD1 (5 bases). Germline assignment: CDR1 SQVTM and CDR2 ANQGSEA. The CDR3 sequence is 11 residues long. The germline V and J ends were trimmed by 7 bases and 10 bases, with 16 bases remaining between them.

This clonotype was found a few times. This sequence joins TRBV29-1 and TRBJ2-7; D may match TRBD1 or TRBD2 (5 bases each). This CDR3 has 13 residues. The V end was cut by 3 bases, the J end by 0 bases, with 9 bases between. The V gene's germline CDR1 is SQVTM and CDR2 ANQGSEA. The CDR3 sequence: CSVESGSSYEQYF. CDR3 coding DNA: TGCAGCGTTGAGTCAGGGAGCTCCTACGAGCAGTACTTC.

The chain employs TRBV5-1 and TRBJ2-7; 8 nucleotides line up with TRBD2. Germline assignment: CDR1 SGHRS and CDR2 YFSETQ. The V segment lost 6 bases and the J segment 6 bases; nucleotides outside the gene matches: 11. The CDR3 has 14 residues. CDR3: CASNPGTGGGEQYF. As DNA, the CDR3 is TGCGCCAGCAACCCCGGGACGGGAGGGGGCGAGCAGTACTTC.

This clonotype came up a few times. This sequence joins TRBV10-3 and TRBJ1-6; 9 bases line up with TRBD1. The junction had 5 bases not matched to a gene; V was cut back by 4 bases and J by 7 bases. The length of the CDR3 is 15 residues. Germline V gene sequence: CDR1 ENHRY, CDR2 SYGVKD. The CDR3 nucleotides are TGTGCCATCAGTGGGGGACAGGGTATCAATTCACCCCTCCACTTT. Translated: CAISGGQGINSPLHF.

This clonotype was found a few times. This chain connects TRBV2 to TRBJ1-5; D not certain. This CDR3 contains 13 residues. CDR1 is SNHLY and CDR2 is FYNNEI in the germline V gene. Trimming pared 6 bases from V and 4 bases from J, leaving 10 bases between. Here the CDR3 reads CASRRRVNQPQHF. CDR3 in DNA: TGTGCCAGCAGAAGGCGTGTTAATCAGCCCCAGCATTTT.